A single sample gave rise to the 31 T cell receptor beta chains below, sequenced in a study of immune evolution from preneoplasia to lung adenocarcinoma (dated by TCRdb to the early 2020s). Library preparation was by the immunoSEQ multiplex PCR assay. Imported from immuneACCESS, the table was reduced by TCRdb to in-frame sequences with V and J called. These copies leave out some clones; in studies compared against another copy, an unresolved V gene accounts for under half, and the cause of the remainder is not known. In this sample the table shows 7,500 to 10,000 clones, 88% of which occur a single time. Just under 3% of the sample belongs to the ten largest clones. Sequencing input: FFPE invasive lung adenocarcinoma tissue. The cell subset or site label for this specimen denotes: frankly invasive lung adenocarcinoma (ADC). All receptors derive from a person aged 70 to 80 with invasive lung adenocarcinoma. Some clones in this sample may be carry-over from other donors' samples.

The genes are TRBV30 and TRBJ2-5; 7 bases align to TRBD2. The germline CDR1 and CDR2 sequences are GTSNPN and SVGIG (reference sequence). The V segment lost 2 bases and the J segment 4 bases; nucleotides outside the gene matches: 1. This CDR3 is 12 amino acids long. The CDR3 bases are TGTGCCTGGAGTCCGGGGGGAGAGACCCAGTACTTC. Its protein is CAWSPGGETQYF.

The chain has TRBV28 and TRBJ1-1; D gene unclear. Trimming pared 6 bases from V and 2 bases from J, leaving 13 bases between. Germline V gives CDR1 MDHEN, CDR2 SYDVKM. The CDR3 is made up of 14 amino acids. CDR3 amino acids: CASSQGSENTEAFF. The CDR3 coding sequence is TGTGCCAGCAGCCAAGGTTCGGAAAACACTGAAGCTTTCTTT.

V is TRBV5-3 and J is TRBJ2-1; maybe TRBD1 (6 bases). TRBV5-3 qualifies as an ORF whose function is uncertain. Trimming removed 2 bases from V and 8 bases from J, with 8 bases in between. The CDR3 totals 12 residues. CDR3 in DNA: TGTGCCAGAAGCTTAGAGGGGGATGAGCAGTTCTTC. This gives the protein CARSLEGDEQFF.

V and J are TRBV15 and TRBJ2-3; maybe TRBD2 (5 bases). Germline CDR1 and CDR2: LNHNV and YYDKDF (reference sequence). The CDR3 loop spans 13 amino acids. V lost 6 bases and J 8 bases, leaving 15 bases between the germline ends. CDR3 nucleotides: TGTGCCACCAGTAGACCGGGGTTCGGTACGCAGTATTTT. It is translated as CATSRPGFGTQYF.

The rearrangement joins TRBV7-2 to TRBJ2-2; TRBD1 matches at 9 bases. Germline V gene lookup returns CDR1 SGHTA and CDR2 FQGNSA. V shed 8 bases and J 5 bases; nucleotides not matched to a gene: 3. CDR3 length: 13 amino acids. In nucleotides, the CDR3 is TGTGCCAGCTCCGGACAGGGGACCGGGGAGCTGTTTTTT. This encodes CASSGQGTGELFF.

This clone was detected only once. The rearrangement links TRBV7-8 to TRBJ2-5, with D perhaps TRBD1 or TRBD2 (7 bases each). Germline loops: CDR1 SGHVS, CDR2 FQNEAQ. The CDR3 consists of 17 residues. Trimming stripped 7 bases from V and 5 bases from J, with 26 bases between. In nucleotides, the CDR3 is TGTGCCAGCAACCCACTAGCGACAGGGAAACCTTGGGAGACCCAGTACTTC. It translates to CASNPLATGKPWETQYF.

The genes are TRBV29-1 and TRBJ2-7; no reliable D call. Germline V gene sequence: CDR1 SQVTM, CDR2 ANQGSEA. Trimming took off 4 bases at V and 6 bases at J, with 10 bases between the two ends. This CDR3 comprises 11 residues. The CDR3 nucleotides read TGCAGCGTTGTAAGAGCAACCGAGCAGTACTTC. It codes for CSVVRATEQYF.

V usage is TRBV6-1 and J usage is TRBJ1-1, with D possibly being TRBD1 (5 bases). V shed 8 bases and J shed 4 bases, with 17 bases lying between them. CDR1 MNHNS and CDR2 SASEGT come from the germline V gene. CDR3 length: 14 residues. The chain's CDR3 is CASQIEAQGTEAFF. Written as DNA, the CDR3 is TGTGCCAGCCAAATAGAGGCCCAGGGCACTGAAGCTTTCTTT.

The chain couples TRBV4-1 to TRBJ2-2; D may be TRBD2 (5 bases). V was shortened by 0 bases and J by 2 bases, with 13 bases between the two germline ends. Germline V lookup: CDR1 MGHRA, CDR2 YSYEKL. The CDR3 has 17 amino acids. CDR3 bases: TGCGCCAGCAGCCAAGACTGGAGGCTGGCAAACACCGGGGAGCTGTTTTTT. Encoded protein: CASSQDWRLANTGELFF.

The gene calls are TRBV6-5 and TRBJ2-7; TRBD1 might be the D (5 bases). The V end was cut by 8 bases, the J end by 6 bases, with 17 bases between. Germline lookup yields CDR1 MNHEY and CDR2 SVGAGI. The CDR3 is 13 amino acids. This chain's CDR3 is CASSNRFRGEQYF. CDR3 nucleotides: TGTGCCAGCTCAAACAGGTTCCGCGGCGAGCAGTACTTC.

V usage is TRBV18 and J usage is TRBJ2-1; TRBD1 or TRBD2 may be the D gene (5 bases each). Trimming removed 0 bases from V and 8 bases from J, with 11 bases in between. The CDR3 length is 14 residues. Germline V gene data show CDR1 as KGHSH and CDR2 as LQKENI. CDR3: CASSPPGLADEQFF. The CDR3 DNA follows: TGTGCCAGCTCACCACCGGGGCTAGCCGATGAGCAGTTCTTC.

This CDR3 reads CASSHRTGEGEKLFF. The CDR3 coding sequence is TGTGCCAGCAGCCACCGGACCGGCGAGGGAGAAAAACTGTTTTTT. This chain links TRBV25-1 with TRBJ1-4; D is uncertain. Trimming pared 6 bases from V and 8 bases from J, leaving 19 bases between. The CDR3 is 15 amino acids. Germline V gene data show CDR1 as MGHDK and CDR2 as SYGVNS.

J is TRBJ2-4 and V is TRBV6-5, with a possible D match to TRBD2 (5 bases). The CDR3 has 14 residues. Trimming cost V 0 bases and J 6 bases, with 9 bases left between them. The germline CDR1 and CDR2 sequences are MNHEY and SVGAGI. CDR3 sequence (DNA): TGTGCCAGCAGTTACTCGCGGGTTGGAAACATTCAGTACTTC. This codes for CASSYSRVGNIQYF.

This rearrangement joins TRBV29-1 to TRBJ1-3; D unresolved. V shed 3 bases and J shed 2 bases, with 8 bases lying between them. The CDR3 totals 13 residues. Looked up from germline, CDR1 is SQVTM and CDR2 is ANQGSEA. CDR3 protein: CSVEGFPGNTIYF. In DNA, the CDR3 is TGCAGCGTTGAGGGGTTTCCTGGAAACACCATATATTTT.

This chain connects TRBV5-8 to TRBJ2-7; D possibly uses TRBD1 or TRBD2 (7 bases each). Trimming removed 4 bases at V and 2 bases at J, with 13 bases between. The germline V gene has CDR1 SGHTS and CDR2 YDEGEE. The CDR3 is made up of 14 amino acids. The CDR3 region is CASSPGGAPYEQYF. In DNA, the CDR3 is TGTGCCAGCAGCCCAGGGGGGGCCCCCTACGAGCAGTACTTC.

The chain has TRBV19 and TRBJ1-5; 8 bases are a match to TRBD1. Germline-derived CDR1 and CDR2 are LNHDA and SQIVND (reference sequence). Trimming removed 6 bases from V and 1 base from J; junction bases left unmatched: 11. This CDR3 comprises 17 residues. The CDR3 DNA reads TGTGCCAGTAGCATAACAGGGGGGACGGGAAGCAATCAGCCCCAGCATTTT. This gives the protein CASSITGGTGSNQPQHF.

Notes on this clone: One end of the junction is discordant with germline, which a read error may explain. This chain joins TRBV7-7 and TRBJ2-3, with a possible D match to TRBD1 (5 bases). Germline assignment: CDR1 SSHAT and CDR2 FNYEAQ (reference sequence). CDR3 size: 15 residues. The CDR3 loop is CASSLGVSSTDTQYF. The CDR3, as DNA: TGTGCTAGCAGCTTAGGGGTCAGCAGCACAGATACGCAGTATTTT.

The rearrangement uses TRBV30 and TRBJ1-2; a possible D gene is TRBD1 (5 bases). Germline V gives CDR1 GTSNPN, CDR2 SVGIG (reference sequence). The CDR3 consists of 16 residues. Trimming cost V 2 bases and J 1 base, with 17 bases left between them. CDR3 sequence: CAWSRVGDVLNYGYTF. Here the CDR3 DNA reads TGTGCCTGGAGTAGGGTAGGGGACGTACTTAACTATGGCTACACCTTC.

The chain combines TRBV19 with TRBJ2-7, with no clear D. This CDR3 comprises 10 residues. The germline gives CDR1 LNHDA, CDR2 SQIVND (reference sequence). The CDR3 nucleotides are TGTGCGGCCCCCTTGTACGAGCAGTACTTC. Amino acids: CAAPLYEQYF.

This clone was seen just once. The chain combines TRBV6-1 with TRBJ2-7, with 7 bases matching TRBD2. With V trimmed by 1 base and J by 2 bases, 8 bases remained unmatched. The CDR3 extends over 16 amino acids. Germline V CDR1 and CDR2: MNHNS, SASEGT. This CDR3 is CASSEGVLAEPYEQYF. CDR3 nucleotides: TGTGCCAGCAGTGAAGGAGTCCTAGCGGAACCCTACGAGCAGTACTTC.

The chain recombines TRBV29-1 with TRBJ2-3; 8 bases align to TRBD1. Germline CDR1 is SQVTM and CDR2 is ANQGSEA. The ends lost 4 bases at V and 6 bases at J; junction bases unmatched: 6. The CDR3 extends over 13 amino acids. The CDR3 reads CSVVPQGADTQYF. CDR3 coding DNA: TGCAGCGTTGTACCGCAGGGGGCGGATACGCAGTATTTT.

The rearrangement joins TRBV9 to TRBJ1-4, with 8 nucleotides matching TRBD1. Germline V lookup: CDR1 SGDLS, CDR2 YYNGEE. The trim removed 4 bases at V and 11 bases at J, leaving 13 bases unmatched. This CDR3 comprises 15 residues. For the CDR3, the DNA is TGTGCCAGCAGCTCCCGACAGGGGATCGGAGAGAAACTGTTTTTT. This sequence encodes CASSSRQGIGEKLFF. The full variable domain, with the rest looked up from reference TRBV9 and TRBJ1-4, is DSGVTQTPKHLITATGQRVTLRCSPRSGDLSVYWYQQSLDQGLQFLIQYYNGEERAKGNILERFSAQQFPDLHSELNLSSLELGDSALYFCASSSRQGIGEKLFFGSGTQLSVL.

The chain combines TRBV28 with TRBJ2-1, with D possibly being TRBD1 (5 bases). V shed 1 base and J shed 7 bases, with 11 bases lying between them. The CDR3 has 14 residues. Germline CDR1 reads MDHEN; CDR2 reads SYDVKM. The CDR3 protein is CASSLSIQGNEQFF. In DNA form, the CDR3 reads TGTGCCAGCAGTTTATCCATCCAGGGTAATGAGCAGTTCTTC.

This CDR3 reads CAWSVQGSYEQYF. In DNA, the CDR3 is TGTGCCTGGAGTGTACAGGGCTCCTACGAGCAGTACTTC. The chain is built from TRBV30 and TRBJ2-7; a weak D match, TRBD1 (6 bases). The CDR3 has 13 residues. Germline assignment: CDR1 GTSNPN and CDR2 SVGIG (reference sequence). The germline V and J ends were trimmed by 0 bases and 0 bases, with 6 bases remaining between them.

The DNA of the CDR3 is TGTGCCAGCAGCTTAGCGGGAGGGCCCTACAATGAGCAGTTCTTC. Translation gives CASSLAGGPYNEQFF. The chain uses TRBV11-2 and TRBJ2-1, with 8 bases aligning to TRBD2. The V gene end was trimmed by 1 base and the J gene end by 2 bases; junction bases not matched to a gene: 1. Looked up from germline, CDR1 is SGHAT and CDR2 is FQNNGV. The CDR3 totals 15 residues.

The J gene is TRBJ2-7, the V gene TRBV30; 8 bases line up with TRBD1. Looked up from germline, CDR1 is GTSNPN and CDR2 is SVGIG (reference sequence). The length of the CDR3 is 15 residues. Trimming took 1 base from V and 5 from J; bases not matched to a gene: 10. In DNA, the CDR3 is TGTGCCTGGAGTGGTTTTGGACAGGGATCCCACGAGCAGTACTTC. This encodes CAWSGFGQGSHEQYF.

V and J are TRBV11-2 and TRBJ2-7, with D maybe TRBD2 (6 bases). Deletions cut 11 bases from V and 0 bases from J, with 14 bases between. CDR3 size: 13 residues. CDR1 is SGHAT and CDR2 is FQNNGV in the germline V gene. This CDR3 reads CAGEDSGSYEQYF. CDR3 in DNA: TGTGCCGGGGAGGATAGCGGCTCCTACGAGCAGTACTTC.

The rearrangement links TRBV29-1 to TRBJ2-7; 7 bases map to TRBD2. This CDR3 is 13 amino acids long. V gave up 4 bases and J gave up 1 base; unmatched junction bases: 4. CDR1 SQVTM and CDR2 ANQGSEA come from the germline V gene. The CDR3 sequence: CSVVSGGSYEQYF. CDR3 nucleotide sequence: TGCAGCGTTGTGTCGGGGGGATCCTACGAGCAGTACTTC.

The chain recombines TRBV2 with TRBJ1-1, with D possibly TRBD1 on 5 matching bases. CDR1 is SNHLY and CDR2 is FYNNEI in the germline V gene. The germline V and J ends were trimmed by 0 bases and 1 base, with 18 bases remaining between them. The CDR3 is made up of 18 amino acids. The CDR3: CASSEAPPGGDGNTEAFF. In DNA form, the CDR3 reads TGTGCCAGCAGTGAAGCCCCCCCGGGAGGGGATGGGAACACTGAAGCTTTCTTT.

The chain recombines TRBV7-8 with TRBJ2-7; 8 bases match TRBD1. J was trimmed by 6 bases and V by 5 bases; bases with no gene match: 9. Germline-derived CDR1 and CDR2 are SGHVS and FQNEAQ. The CDR3 is 14 amino acids. The CDR3 loop reads CASSRTGTEGEQYF. The CDR3 DNA sequence: TGTGCCAGCAGCCGGACAGGGACTGAAGGCGAGCAGTACTTC.

The chain is built from TRBV4-1 and TRBJ1-2; D not certain. The V gene lost 0 bases and the J gene lost 5 bases, with 10 bases spanning the gap. From germline, CDR1 is MGHRA and CDR2 YSYEKL. The CDR3 has 14 amino acids. CDR3 nucleotide sequence: TGCGCCAGCAGCCAAGATATCTCAACTTATGGCTACACCTTC. Its protein is CASSQDISTYGYTF.